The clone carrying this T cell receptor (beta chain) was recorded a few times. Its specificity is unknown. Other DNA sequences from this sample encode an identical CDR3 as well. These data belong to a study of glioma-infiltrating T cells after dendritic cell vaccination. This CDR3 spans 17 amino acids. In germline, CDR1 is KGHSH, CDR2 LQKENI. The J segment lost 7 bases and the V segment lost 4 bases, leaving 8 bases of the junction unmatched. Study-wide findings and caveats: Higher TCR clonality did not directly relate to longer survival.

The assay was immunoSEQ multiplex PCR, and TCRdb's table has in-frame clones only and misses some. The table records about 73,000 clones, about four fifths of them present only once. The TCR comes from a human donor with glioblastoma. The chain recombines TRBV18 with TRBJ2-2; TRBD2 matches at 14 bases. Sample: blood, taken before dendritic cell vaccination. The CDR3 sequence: CASSRPGLAGVNGELFF. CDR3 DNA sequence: TGTGCCAGCTCACGTCCGGGACTAGCGGGAGTTAACGGGGAGCTGTTTTTT.